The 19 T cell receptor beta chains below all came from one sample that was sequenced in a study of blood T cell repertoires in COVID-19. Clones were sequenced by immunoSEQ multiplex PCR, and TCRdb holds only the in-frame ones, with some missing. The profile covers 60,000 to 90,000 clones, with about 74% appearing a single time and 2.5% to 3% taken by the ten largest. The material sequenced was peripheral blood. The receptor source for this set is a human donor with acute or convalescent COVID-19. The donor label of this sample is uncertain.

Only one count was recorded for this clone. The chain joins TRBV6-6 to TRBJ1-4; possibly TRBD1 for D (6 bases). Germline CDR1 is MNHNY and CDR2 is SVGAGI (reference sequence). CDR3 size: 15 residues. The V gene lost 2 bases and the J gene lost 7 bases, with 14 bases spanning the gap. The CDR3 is CASSYGQGLGEKLFF. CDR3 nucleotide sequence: TGTGCCAGCAGTTACGGGCAGGGGTTGGGTGAAAAACTGTTTTTT.

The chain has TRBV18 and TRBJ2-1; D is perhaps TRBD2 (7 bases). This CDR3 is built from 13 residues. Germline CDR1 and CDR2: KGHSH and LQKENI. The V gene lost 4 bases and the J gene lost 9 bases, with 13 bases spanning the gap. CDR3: CASSLARGGEQFF. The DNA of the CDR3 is TGTGCCAGCTCACTAGCGAGGGGGGGTGAGCAGTTCTTC.

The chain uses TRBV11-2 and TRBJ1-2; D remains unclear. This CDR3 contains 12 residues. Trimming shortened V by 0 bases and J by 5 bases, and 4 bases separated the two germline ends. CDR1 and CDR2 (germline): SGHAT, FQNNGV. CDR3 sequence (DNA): TGTGCCAGCAGCTTAGACGAGTATGGCTACACCTTC. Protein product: CASSLDEYGYTF.

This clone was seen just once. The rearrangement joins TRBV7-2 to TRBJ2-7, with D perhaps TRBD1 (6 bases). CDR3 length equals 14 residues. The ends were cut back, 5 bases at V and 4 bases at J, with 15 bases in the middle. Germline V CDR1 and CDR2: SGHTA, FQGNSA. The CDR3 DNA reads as TGTGCCAGCAGCAAAGGAACAGGGCGTTACGAGCAGTACTTC. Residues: CASSKGTGRYEQYF.

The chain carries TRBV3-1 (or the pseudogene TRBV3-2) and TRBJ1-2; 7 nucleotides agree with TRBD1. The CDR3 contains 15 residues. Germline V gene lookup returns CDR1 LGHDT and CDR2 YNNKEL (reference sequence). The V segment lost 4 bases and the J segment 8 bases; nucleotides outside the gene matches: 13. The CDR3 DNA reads TGTGCCAGCAGCCCCCTTGAGGGGACAGCGACCGGCTACACCTTC. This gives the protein CASSPLEGTATGYTF.

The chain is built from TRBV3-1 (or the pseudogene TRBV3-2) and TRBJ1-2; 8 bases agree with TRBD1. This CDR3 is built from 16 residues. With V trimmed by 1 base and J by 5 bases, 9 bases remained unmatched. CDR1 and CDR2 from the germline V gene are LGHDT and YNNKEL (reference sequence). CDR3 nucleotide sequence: TGTGCCAGCAGCCAAGGGGGGGCAGGGGGCAAGTATGGCTACACCTTC. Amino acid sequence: CASSQGGAGGKYGYTF.

The CDR3 is CASHMTGGGNQPQHF. The CDR3 DNA reads as TGTGCCAGCCATATGACAGGGGGCGGCAATCAGCCCCAGCATTTT. The gene calls are TRBV2 and TRBJ1-5; 10 bases map to TRBD1. Germline CDR1 is SNHLY and CDR2 is FYNNEI. This CDR3 has 15 residues. The trim removed 8 bases at V and 2 bases at J, leaving 6 bases unmatched. Drawing the rest from reference TRBV2 and TRBJ1-5, the complete variable domain is EPEVTQTPSHQVTQMGQEVILRCVPISNHLYFYWYRQILGQKVEFLVSFYNNEISEKSEIFDDQFSVERPDGSNFTLKIRSTKLEDSAMYFCASHMTGGGNQPQHFGDGTRLSIL.

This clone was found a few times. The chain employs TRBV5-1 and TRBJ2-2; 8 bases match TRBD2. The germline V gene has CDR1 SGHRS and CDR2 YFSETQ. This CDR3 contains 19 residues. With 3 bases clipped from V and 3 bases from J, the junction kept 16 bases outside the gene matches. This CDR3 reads CASSWPPGAGGTDTGELFF. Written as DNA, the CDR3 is TGCGCCAGCAGCTGGCCCCCAGGTGCGGGAGGAACGGACACCGGGGAGCTGTTTTTT.

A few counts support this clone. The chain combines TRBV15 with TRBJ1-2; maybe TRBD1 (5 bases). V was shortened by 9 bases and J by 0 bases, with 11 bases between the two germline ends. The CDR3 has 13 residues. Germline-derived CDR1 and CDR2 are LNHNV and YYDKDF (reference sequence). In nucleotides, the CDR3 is TGTGCCACATCGACAGAACCTAACTATGGCTACACCTTC. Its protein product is CATSTEPNYGYTF. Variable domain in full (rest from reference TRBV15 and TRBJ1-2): DAMVIQNPRYQVTQFGKPVTLSCSQTLNHNVMYWYQQKSSQAPKLLFHYYDKDFNNEADTPDNFQSRRPNTSFCFLDIRSPGLGDTAMYLCATSTEPNYGYTFGSGTRLTVV.

CDR3 nucleotides: TGTGCCAGCAGCACACAAAGCTATGGCTACACCTTC. Translated: CASSTQSYGYTF. This chain uses TRBV7-2 with TRBJ1-2; D gene unclear. The CDR3 is made up of 12 amino acids. V lost 5 bases, J lost 4 bases, and 8 bases lay in between. From germline, CDR1 is SGHTA and CDR2 FQGNSA.

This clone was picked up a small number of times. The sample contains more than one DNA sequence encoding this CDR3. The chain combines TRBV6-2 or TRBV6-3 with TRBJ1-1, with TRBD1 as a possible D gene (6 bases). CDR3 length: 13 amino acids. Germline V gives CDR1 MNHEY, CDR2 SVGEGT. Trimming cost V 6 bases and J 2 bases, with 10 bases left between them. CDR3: CASSLQGNTEAFF. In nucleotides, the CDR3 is TGTGCCAGCAGCCTACAGGGAAACACTGAAGCTTTCTTT.

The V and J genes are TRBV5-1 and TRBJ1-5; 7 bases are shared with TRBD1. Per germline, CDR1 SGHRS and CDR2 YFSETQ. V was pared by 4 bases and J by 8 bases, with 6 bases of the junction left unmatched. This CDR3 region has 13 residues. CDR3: CASSETGIEPQHF. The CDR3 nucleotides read TGCGCCAGCAGCGAGACAGGGATTGAGCCCCAGCATTTT.

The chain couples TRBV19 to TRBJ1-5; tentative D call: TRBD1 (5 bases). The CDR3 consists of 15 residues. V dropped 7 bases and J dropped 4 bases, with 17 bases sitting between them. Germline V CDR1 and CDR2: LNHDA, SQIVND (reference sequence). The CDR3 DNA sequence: TGTGCCAGTACGACTCGGGGGAGTGGAAATCAGCCCCAGCATTTT. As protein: CASTTRGSGNQPQHF.

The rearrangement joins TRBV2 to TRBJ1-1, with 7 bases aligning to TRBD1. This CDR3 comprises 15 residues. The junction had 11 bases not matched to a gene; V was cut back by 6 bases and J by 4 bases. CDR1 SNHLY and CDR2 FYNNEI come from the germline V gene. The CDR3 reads CASSGQVGPSTEAFF. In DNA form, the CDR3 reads TGTGCCAGCAGCGGACAGGTGGGACCGAGCACTGAAGCTTTCTTT. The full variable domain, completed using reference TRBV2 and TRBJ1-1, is EPEVTQTPSHQVTQMGQEVILRCVPISNHLYFYWYRQILGQKVEFLVSFYNNEISEKSEIFDDQFSVERPDGSNFTLKIRSTKLEDSAMYFCASSGQVGPSTEAFFGQGTRLTVV.

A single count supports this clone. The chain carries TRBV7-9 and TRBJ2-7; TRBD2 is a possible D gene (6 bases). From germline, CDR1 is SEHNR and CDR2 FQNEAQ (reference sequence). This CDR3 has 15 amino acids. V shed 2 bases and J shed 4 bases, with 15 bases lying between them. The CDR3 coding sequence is TGTGCCAGCAGCTTAAGGGCGGGAATAGGGTACGAGCAGTACTTC. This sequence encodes CASSLRAGIGYEQYF. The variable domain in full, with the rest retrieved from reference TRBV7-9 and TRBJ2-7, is DTGVSQNPRHKITKRGQNVTFRCDPISEHNRLYWYRQTLGQGPEFLTYFQNEAQLEKSRLLSDRFSAERPKGSFSTLEIQRTEQGDSAMYLCASSLRAGIGYEQYFGPGTRLTVT.

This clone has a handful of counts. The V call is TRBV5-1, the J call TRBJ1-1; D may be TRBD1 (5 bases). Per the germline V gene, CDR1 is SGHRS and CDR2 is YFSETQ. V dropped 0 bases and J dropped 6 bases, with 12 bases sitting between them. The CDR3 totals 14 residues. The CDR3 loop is CASSLGQPAPEAFF. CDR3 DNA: TGCGCCAGCAGCTTGGGACAGCCGGCACCTGAAGCTTTCTTT.

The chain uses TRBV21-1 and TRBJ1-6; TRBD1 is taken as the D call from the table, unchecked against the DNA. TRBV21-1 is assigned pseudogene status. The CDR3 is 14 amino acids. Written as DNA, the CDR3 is TGTGCCAGCAGCGGCCACAATCATAATTCACCCCTCCACTTT. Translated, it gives CASSGHNHNSPLHF.

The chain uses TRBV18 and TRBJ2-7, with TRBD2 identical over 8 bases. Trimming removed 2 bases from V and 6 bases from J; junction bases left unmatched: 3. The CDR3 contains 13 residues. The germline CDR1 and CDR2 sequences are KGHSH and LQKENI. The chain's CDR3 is CASSPSGGREQYV. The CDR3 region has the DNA TGTGCCAGCTCACCATCGGGGGGGCGCGAGCAGTACGTC.

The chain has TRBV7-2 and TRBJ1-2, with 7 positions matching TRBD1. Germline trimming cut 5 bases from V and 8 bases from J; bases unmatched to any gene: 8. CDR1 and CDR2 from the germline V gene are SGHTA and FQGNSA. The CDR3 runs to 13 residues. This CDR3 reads CASSTRQGGGYTF. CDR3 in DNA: TGTGCCAGCAGCACTCGACAGGGTGGAGGCTACACCTTC.